This T cell receptor beta chain was observed in a study of cytomegalovirus exposure and HLA in healthy donors. General study findings and limits: Earlier findings revealed that most TCR beta V segments proved productive either about 87% or about 30% of the time. There was a cluster of highly shared sequence variants that was likely a sequencing artifact. The presence/absence work took it that sequencing depth was about the same across donors.

PCR primers comprised 60 Vbeta and 13 Jbeta primers. Repertoires were generated with immunoSEQ multiplex PCR, while TCRdb's copy carries only in-frame clones and drops some. The sample records 200,000 to 300,000 clones, about four fifths being singletons. Concerning this clone: Its target is not known.

Germline V gene lookup returns CDR1 LNHDA and CDR2 SQIVND (reference sequence). Unmatched junction bases numbered 6, after V lost 3 bases and J lost 5 bases. The length of the CDR3 is 16 residues. The chain joins TRBV19 to TRBJ2-3; 12 positions match TRBD2. Material: PBMCs. The source of this sequence is a woman aged 40 to 50 in good health and CMV-seropositive. The CDR3 here is CASSMGLAGWGDTQYF. The CDR3 bases are TGTGCCAGTAGTATGGGACTAGCGGGCTGGGGAGATACGCAGTATTTT.